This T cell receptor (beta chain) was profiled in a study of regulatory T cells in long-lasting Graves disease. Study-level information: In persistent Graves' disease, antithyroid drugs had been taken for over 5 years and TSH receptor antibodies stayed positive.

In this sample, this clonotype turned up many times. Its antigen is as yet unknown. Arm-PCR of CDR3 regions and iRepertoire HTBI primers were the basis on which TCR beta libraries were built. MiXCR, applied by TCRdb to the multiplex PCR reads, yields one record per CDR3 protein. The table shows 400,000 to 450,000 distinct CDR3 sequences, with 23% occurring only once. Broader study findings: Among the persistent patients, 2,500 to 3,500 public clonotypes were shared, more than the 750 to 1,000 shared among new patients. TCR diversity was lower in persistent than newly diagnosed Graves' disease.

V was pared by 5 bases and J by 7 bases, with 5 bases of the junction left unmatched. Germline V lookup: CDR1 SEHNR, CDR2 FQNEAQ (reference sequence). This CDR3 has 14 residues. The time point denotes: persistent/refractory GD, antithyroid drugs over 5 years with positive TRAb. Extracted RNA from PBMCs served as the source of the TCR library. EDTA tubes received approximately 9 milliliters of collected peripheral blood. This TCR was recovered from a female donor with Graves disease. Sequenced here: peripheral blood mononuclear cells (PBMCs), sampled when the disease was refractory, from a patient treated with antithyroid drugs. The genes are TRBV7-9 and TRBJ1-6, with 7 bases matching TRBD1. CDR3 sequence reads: CASSPGQPNSPLHF. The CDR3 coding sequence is TGTGCCAGCAGCCCGGGACAGCCAAATTCACCCCTCCACTTT.